This T cell receptor beta chain was obtained from a study of shared clonotypes between healthy human individuals. The CDR3 is 17 residues long. V was clipped by 6 bases and J by 1 base, with 19 bases between them. Germline CDR1 and CDR2: KGHSH and LQKENI. This clone was picked up many times. Its antigen is as yet unknown. Study observations and caveats: Clonotype sharing among donors likely depends on sequencing depth.

The sequenced material, unsorted PBMC DNA, was run on ten immunoSEQ deep assay plates. In the original processing: Filtering differed, since immunoSEQ gave only junction sequences and no quality scores. Some clones are missing from TCRdb's copy, which holds only in-frame ones; the method was immunoSEQ multiplex PCR. V and J calls and clone size are those listed in that table; D and trimming were worked out from the DNA. The sample has roughly 480,000 clones, roughly 85% seen once. Sequencing used PBMCs. The V gene is TRBV18, the J gene TRBJ1-3; D is ambiguous. The source is a woman aged 40 to 50 in good health. Some clones in this sample may be carry-over from other donors' samples. The CDR3 reads CASSRDHQRGSGNTIYF. In DNA form, the CDR3 reads TGTGCCAGCTCCCGGGATCATCAGAGAGGTTCTGGAAACACCATATATTTT.